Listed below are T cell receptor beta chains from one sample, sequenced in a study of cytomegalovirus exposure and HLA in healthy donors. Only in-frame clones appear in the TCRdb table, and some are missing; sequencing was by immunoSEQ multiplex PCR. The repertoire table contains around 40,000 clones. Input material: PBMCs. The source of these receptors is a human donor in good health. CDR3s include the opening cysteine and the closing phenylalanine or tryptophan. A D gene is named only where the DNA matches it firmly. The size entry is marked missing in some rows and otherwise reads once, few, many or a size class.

cdr3_aa: CASRPDTGSYEQYF
cdr3_nt: TGCGCCAGCAGACCCGACACAGGCTCCTACGAGCAGTACTTC
j_call: TRBJ2-7
clone_size: .
v_call: TRBV5-1
d_call: .

cdr3_aa: CASSGQGATGYTF
cdr3_nt: TGTGCCAGCAGCGGACAGGGGGCTACTGGCTACACCTTC
j_call: TRBJ1-2
clone_size: .
v_call: TRBV7-9
d_call: TRBD1

cdr3_aa: CASSLGGTGPYEQYF
cdr3_nt: TGTGCCAGCAGTTTAGGGGGGACAGGTCCCTACGAGCAGTACTTC
j_call: TRBJ2-7
clone_size: .
v_call: TRBV27
d_call: TRBD1

cdr3_aa: CASSLGGGSGEQFF
cdr3_nt: TGCGCCAGCAGCTTGGGGGGTGGGTCGGGAGAGCAGTTCTTC
j_call: TRBJ2-1
clone_size: .
v_call: TRBV5-1
d_call: .

cdr3_aa: CASSLVKGSAFF
cdr3_nt: TGTGCCAGCAGCTTGGTGAAGGGGTCGGCTTTCTTT
j_call: TRBJ1-1
clone_size: .
v_call: TRBV5-6
d_call: .

cdr3_aa: CASSWGLQGKNTEAFF
cdr3_nt: TGTGCCAGCAGCTGGGGCCTACAGGGAAAGAACACTGAAGCTTTCTTT
j_call: TRBJ1-1
clone_size: .
v_call: TRBV7-2
d_call: .

cdr3_aa: CASSESGEGTDTQYF
cdr3_nt: TGTGCCAGCAGTGAATCGGGTGAAGGCACAGATACGCAGTATTTT
j_call: TRBJ2-3
clone_size: medium-sized
v_call: TRBV6-4
d_call: .

cdr3_aa: CASSRDTYQPQHF
cdr3_nt: TGTGCCAGCTCTCGGGACACTTATCAGCCCCAGCATTTT
j_call: TRBJ1-5
clone_size: .
v_call: TRBV18
d_call: .

cdr3_aa: CASSFGQGREAFF
cdr3_nt: TGTGCCAGCAGTTTTGGGCAGGGGCGAGAAGCTTTCTTT
j_call: TRBJ1-1
clone_size: .
v_call: TRBV27
d_call: .

cdr3_aa: CASSLVAGGPDTQYF
cdr3_nt: TGTGCCAGCAGCTTAGTGGCGGGGGGCCCAGATACGCAGTATTTT
j_call: TRBJ2-3
clone_size: .
v_call: TRBV7-6
d_call: TRBD2

cdr3_aa: CACFEQGNEQFF
cdr3_nt: TGTGCCTGCTTCGAGCAGGGGAATGAGCAGTTCTTC
j_call: TRBJ2-1
clone_size: .
v_call: TRBV30
d_call: .

cdr3_aa: CASSLSNRGFGETQYF
cdr3_nt: TGTGCCAGCAGTTTATCCAACAGGGGGTTCGGAGAGACCCAGTACTTC
j_call: TRBJ2-5
clone_size: .
v_call: TRBV27
d_call: TRBD1

cdr3_aa: CASKRQGSPIYEQYF
cdr3_nt: TGCGCCAGCAAAAGACAGGGTTCACCGATCTACGAGCAGTACTTC
j_call: TRBJ2-7
clone_size: .
v_call: TRBV5-1
d_call: TRBD1

cdr3_aa: CASSIGGNEQYF
cdr3_nt: TGTGCCAGTAGTATAGGGGGCAACGAGCAGTACTTC
j_call: TRBJ2-7
clone_size: .
v_call: TRBV19
d_call: .

cdr3_aa: CSVAVTGQANQPQHF
cdr3_nt: TGCAGCGTTGCGGTAACAGGGCAGGCCAATCAGCCCCAGCATTTT
j_call: TRBJ1-5
clone_size: .
v_call: TRBV29-1
d_call: .

cdr3_aa: CASSQQGLGTEAFF
cdr3_nt: TGTGCCAGCAGCCAACAGGGGCTTGGCACTGAAGCTTTCTTT
j_call: TRBJ1-1
clone_size: .
v_call: TRBV7-3
d_call: TRBD1

cdr3_aa: CASSLGAGYFDTQYF
cdr3_nt: TGTGCCAGCAGCTTGGGGGCAGGGTACTTCGATACGCAGTATTTT
j_call: TRBJ2-3
clone_size: .
v_call: TRBV5-6
d_call: .

cdr3_aa: CASSDETGNYGYTF
cdr3_nt: TGTGCCAGCAGTGATGAGACAGGGAACTATGGCTACACCTTC
j_call: TRBJ1-2
clone_size: .
v_call: TRBV2
d_call: TRBD1

cdr3_aa: CASVGTTVSYEQYF
cdr3_nt: TGTGCCAGCGTAGGGACAACTGTTTCCTACGAGCAGTACTTC
j_call: TRBJ2-7
clone_size: .
v_call: TRBV28
d_call: .

cdr3_aa: CASSQDPSWGAGYTF
cdr3_nt: TGCGCCAGCAGCCAAGATCCCTCTTGGGGAGCTGGCTACACCTTC
j_call: TRBJ1-2
clone_size: .
v_call: TRBV4-1
d_call: .

cdr3_aa: CASRLRGGVNQNSPLHF
cdr3_nt: TGTGCCAGTAGACTAAGGGGAGGGGTAAATCAAAATTCACCCCTCCACTTT
j_call: TRBJ1-6
clone_size: .
v_call: TRBV19
d_call: .

cdr3_aa: CASSVQTGSNTGELFF
cdr3_nt: TGTGCCAGCAGTGTCCAGACAGGGTCAAACACCGGGGAGCTGTTTTTT
j_call: TRBJ2-2
clone_size: .
v_call: TRBV6-1
d_call: TRBD1

cdr3_aa: CASEPGQGATYEQYF
cdr3_nt: TGCGCCAGCGAGCCAGGACAGGGCGCAACCTACGAGCAGTACTTC
j_call: TRBJ2-7
clone_size: .
v_call: TRBV4-1
d_call: TRBD1

cdr3_aa: CASSLDSQIRAYEQYF
cdr3_nt: TGTGCCAGCAGCTTGGACAGCCAAATACGAGCCTACGAGCAGTACTTC
j_call: TRBJ2-7
clone_size: .
v_call: TRBV7-2
d_call: .